This T cell receptor beta chain is drawn from a study of T cell changes during pregnancy in multiple sclerosis. This CDR3 spans 16 amino acids. Between the trimmed V and J ends, which lost 6 bases and 1 base, there was a span of 13 bases. In germline, CDR1 is MNHNY, CDR2 SVGAGI (reference sequence). Assay used: immunoSEQ multiplex PCR; TCRdb lists only in-frame clones, some missing. There are roughly 72,000 clones in the sample; 80% to 90% occur only once, and roughly 1% lies in the top ten. The sample here was peripheral blood, taken in the first trimester of pregnancy. The chain couples TRBV6-6 to TRBJ2-6, with D perhaps matching TRBD2 (5 bases). The sequence was collected from a female donor in good health, enrolled as a control in a pregnancy study. Here the CDR3 DNA reads TGTGCCAGCAGGGAATCCCGGACTTCTGGGGCCAACGTCCTGACTTTC. Amino acid sequence: CASRESRTSGANVLTF.